This T cell receptor beta chain stems from a study of cytomegalovirus exposure and HLA in healthy donors. About the research overall: Later analysis reported that the approximately 130 validation repertoires shared the platform of the 650 to 700 first-cohort repertoires.

Only in-frame clones appear in the TCRdb table, and some are missing; sequencing was by immunoSEQ multiplex PCR. The profile shows some 48,000 clones, roughly 88% of them singletons. As for this clone: The antigen is not known.

Study observations and caveats: Rare sequences made up most TCRs, while some public TCRs were found in many donors. CMV antigen specificity of three CMV-associated chains was confirmed in vitro.

V shed 4 bases, J shed 8 bases, and the junction held 5 bases outside the gene matches. This CDR3 spans 14 amino acids. Germline loops: CDR1 MNHNY, CDR2 SVGAGI (reference sequence). The chain couples TRBV6-6 to TRBJ2-7; 13 positions agree with TRBD2. Sequencing was performed on PBMCs. The origin of this receptor is a woman aged 30 to 39 in good health and CMV-seronegative. CDR3 bases: TGTGCCAGCAGTTCCAGGACTAGCGGGAGCAAGCAGTACTTC. Its protein is CASSSRTSGSKQYF.